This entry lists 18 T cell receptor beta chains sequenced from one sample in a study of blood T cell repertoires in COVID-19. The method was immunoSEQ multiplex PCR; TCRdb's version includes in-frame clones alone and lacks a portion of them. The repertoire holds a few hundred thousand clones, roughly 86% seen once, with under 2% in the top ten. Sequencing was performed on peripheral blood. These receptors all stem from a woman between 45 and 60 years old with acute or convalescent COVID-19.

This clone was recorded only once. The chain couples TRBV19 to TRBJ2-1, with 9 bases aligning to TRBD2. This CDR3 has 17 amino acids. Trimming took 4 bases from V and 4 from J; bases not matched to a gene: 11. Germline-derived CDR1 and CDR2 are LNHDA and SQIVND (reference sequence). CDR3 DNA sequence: TGTGCCAGTAGTAGCCTGACAGAACTAGCGGGTTACAATGAGCAGTTCTTC. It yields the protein CASSSLTELAGYNEQFF.

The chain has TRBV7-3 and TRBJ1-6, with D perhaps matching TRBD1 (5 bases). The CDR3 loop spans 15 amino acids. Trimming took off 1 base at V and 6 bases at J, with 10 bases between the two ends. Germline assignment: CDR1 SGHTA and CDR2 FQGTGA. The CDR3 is CASSLKPGPNSPLHF. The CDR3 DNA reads TGTGCCAGCAGCTTAAAACCAGGGCCTAATTCACCCCTCCACTTT.

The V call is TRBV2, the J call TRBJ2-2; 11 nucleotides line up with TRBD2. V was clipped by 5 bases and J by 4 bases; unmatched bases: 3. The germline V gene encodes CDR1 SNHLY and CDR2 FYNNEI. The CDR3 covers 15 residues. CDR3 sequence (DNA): TGTGCCAGCAGTATCGGACTAGCGGGCACCGGGGAGCTGTTTTTT. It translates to CASSIGLAGTGELFF.

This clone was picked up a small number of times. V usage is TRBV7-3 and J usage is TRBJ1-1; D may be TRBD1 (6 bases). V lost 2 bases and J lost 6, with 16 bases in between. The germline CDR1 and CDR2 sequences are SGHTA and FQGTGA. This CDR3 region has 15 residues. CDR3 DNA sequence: TGTGCCAGCAGCTTACCCCTGGACAGTATCGCTGAAGCTTTCTTT. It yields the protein CASSLPLDSIAEAFF.

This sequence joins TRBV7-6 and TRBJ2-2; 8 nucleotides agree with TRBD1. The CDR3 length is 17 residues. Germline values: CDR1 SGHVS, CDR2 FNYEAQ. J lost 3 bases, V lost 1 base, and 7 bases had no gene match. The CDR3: CASSLDNDRGYTGELFF. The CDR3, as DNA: TGTGCCAGCAGCTTAGATAACGACAGGGGATACACCGGGGAGCTGTTTTTT.

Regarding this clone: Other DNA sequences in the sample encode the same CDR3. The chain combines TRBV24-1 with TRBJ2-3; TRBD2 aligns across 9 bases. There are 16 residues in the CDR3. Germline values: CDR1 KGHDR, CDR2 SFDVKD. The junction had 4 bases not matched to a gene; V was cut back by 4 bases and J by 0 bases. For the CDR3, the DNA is TGTGCCACCAGTGACTTAGCGGGAGCTAGCACAGATACGCAGTATTTT. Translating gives CATSDLAGASTDTQYF.

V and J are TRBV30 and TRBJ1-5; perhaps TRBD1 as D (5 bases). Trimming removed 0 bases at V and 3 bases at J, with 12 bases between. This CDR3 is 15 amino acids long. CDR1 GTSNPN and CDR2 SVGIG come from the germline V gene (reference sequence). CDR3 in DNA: TGTGCCTGGAGTGTAAAGGGGCCGAACAATCAGCCCCAGCATTTT. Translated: CAWSVKGPNNQPQHF.

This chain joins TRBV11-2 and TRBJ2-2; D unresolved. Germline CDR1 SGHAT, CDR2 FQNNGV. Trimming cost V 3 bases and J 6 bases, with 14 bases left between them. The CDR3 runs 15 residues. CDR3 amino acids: CASSLAVFQAGELFF. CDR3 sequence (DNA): TGTGCCAGCAGCTTGGCTGTATTCCAGGCCGGGGAGCTGTTTTTT.

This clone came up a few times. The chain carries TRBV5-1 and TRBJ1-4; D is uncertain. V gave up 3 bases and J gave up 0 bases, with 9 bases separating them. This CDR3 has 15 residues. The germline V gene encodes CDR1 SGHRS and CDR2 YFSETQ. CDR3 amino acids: CASSSRTATNEKLFF. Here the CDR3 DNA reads TGCGCCAGCAGCTCGAGGACTGCAACTAATGAAAAACTGTTTTTT.

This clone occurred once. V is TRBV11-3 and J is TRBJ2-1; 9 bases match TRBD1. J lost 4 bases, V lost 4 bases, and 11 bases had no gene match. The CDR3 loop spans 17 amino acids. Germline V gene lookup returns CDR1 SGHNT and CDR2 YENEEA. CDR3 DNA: TGTGCCAGCAGCTCGAAACAGGGGGCAGAGGGATACAATGAGCAGTTCTTC. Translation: CASSSKQGAEGYNEQFF.

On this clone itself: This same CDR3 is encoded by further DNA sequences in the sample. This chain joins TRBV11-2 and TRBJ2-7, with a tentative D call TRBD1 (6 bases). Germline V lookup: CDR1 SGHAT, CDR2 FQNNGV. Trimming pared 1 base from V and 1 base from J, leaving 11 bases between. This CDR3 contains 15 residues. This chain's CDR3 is CASSLGQGSSYEQYF. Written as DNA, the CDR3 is TGTGCCAGCAGCTTAGGTCAGGGGTCTTCCTACGAGCAGTACTTC.

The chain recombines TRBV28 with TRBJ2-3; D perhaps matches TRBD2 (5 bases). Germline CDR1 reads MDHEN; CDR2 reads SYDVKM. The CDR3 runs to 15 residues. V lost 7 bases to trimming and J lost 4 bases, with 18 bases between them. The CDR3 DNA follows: TGTGCCAGCATCTCACGAGGGCGGGCGCCAGATACGCAGTATTTT. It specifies CASISRGRAPDTQYF.

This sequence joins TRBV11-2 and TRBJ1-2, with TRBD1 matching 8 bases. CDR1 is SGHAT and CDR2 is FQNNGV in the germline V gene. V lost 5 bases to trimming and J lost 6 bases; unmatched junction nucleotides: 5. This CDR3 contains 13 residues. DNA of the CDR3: TGTGCCAGCAGCGTGGACAGGGCAGATGGCTACACCTTC. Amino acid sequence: CASSVDRADGYTF.

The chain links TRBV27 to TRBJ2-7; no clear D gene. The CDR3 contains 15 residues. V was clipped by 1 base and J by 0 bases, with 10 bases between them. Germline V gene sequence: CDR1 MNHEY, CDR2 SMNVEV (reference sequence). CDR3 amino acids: CASSLFPGSSYEQYF. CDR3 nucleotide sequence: TGTGCCAGCAGTTTATTTCCAGGCTCCTCCTACGAGCAGTACTTC.

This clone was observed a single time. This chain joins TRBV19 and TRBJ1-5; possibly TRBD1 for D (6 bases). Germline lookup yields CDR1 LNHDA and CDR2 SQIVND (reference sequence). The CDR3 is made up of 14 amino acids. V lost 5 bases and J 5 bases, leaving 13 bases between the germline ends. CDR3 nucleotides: TGTGCCAGTAGTGTCCGGGACACCGATCAGCCCCAGCATTTT. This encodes CASSVRDTDQPQHF. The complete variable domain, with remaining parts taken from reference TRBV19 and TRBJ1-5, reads DGGITQSPKYLFRKEGQNVTLSCEQNLNHDAMYWYRQDPGQGLRLIYYSQIVNDFQKGDIAEGYSVSREKKESFPLTVTSAQKNPTAFYLCASSVRDTDQPQHFGDGTRLSIL.

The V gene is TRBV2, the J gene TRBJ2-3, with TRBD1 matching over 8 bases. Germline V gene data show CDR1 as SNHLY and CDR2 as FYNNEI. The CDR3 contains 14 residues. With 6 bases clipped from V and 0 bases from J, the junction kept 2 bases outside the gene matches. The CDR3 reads CASRWTGSTDTQYF. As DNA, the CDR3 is TGTGCCAGCAGGTGGACAGGGAGCACAGATACGCAGTATTTT.

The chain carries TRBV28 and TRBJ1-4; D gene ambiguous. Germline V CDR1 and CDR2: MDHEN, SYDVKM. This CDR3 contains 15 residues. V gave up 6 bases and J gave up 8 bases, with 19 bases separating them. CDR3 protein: CASRHRERGGEKLFF. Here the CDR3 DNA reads TGTGCCAGCAGACACCGGGAAAGAGGAGGAGAAAAACTGTTTTTT.

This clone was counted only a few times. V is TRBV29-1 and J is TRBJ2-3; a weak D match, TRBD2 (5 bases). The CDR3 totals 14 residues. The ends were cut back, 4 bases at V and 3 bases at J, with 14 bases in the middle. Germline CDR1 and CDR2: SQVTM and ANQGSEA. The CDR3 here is CSVAFPGSTDTQYF. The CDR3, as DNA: TGCAGCGTTGCTTTTCCGGGATCGACAGATACGCAGTATTTT.